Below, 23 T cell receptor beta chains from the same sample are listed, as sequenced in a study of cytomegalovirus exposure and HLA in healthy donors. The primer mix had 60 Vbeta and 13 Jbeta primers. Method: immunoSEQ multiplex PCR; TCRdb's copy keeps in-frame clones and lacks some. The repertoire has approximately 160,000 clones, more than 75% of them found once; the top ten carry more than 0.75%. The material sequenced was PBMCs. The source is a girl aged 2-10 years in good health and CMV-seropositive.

The CDR3 nucleotides are TGCAGCTTATATTCTAACAATGAGCAGTTCTTC. This sequence encodes CSLYSNNEQFF. V usage is TRBV29-1 and J usage is TRBJ2-1; D not resolved. CDR1 and CDR2 (germline): SQVTM, ANQGSEA. The CDR3 has 11 amino acids. V was trimmed by 8 bases and J by 5 bases, leaving 10 bases between them.

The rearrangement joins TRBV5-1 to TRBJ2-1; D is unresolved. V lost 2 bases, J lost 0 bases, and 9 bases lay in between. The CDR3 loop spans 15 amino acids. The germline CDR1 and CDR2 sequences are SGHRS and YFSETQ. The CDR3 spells CASSFGGSSYNEQFF. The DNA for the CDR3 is TGCGCCAGCAGCTTCGGCGGTAGCTCCTACAATGAGCAGTTCTTC.

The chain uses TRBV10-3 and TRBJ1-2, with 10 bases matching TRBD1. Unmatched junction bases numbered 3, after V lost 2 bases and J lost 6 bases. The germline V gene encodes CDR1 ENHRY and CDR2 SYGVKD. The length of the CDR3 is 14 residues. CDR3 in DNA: TGTGCCATCAGTGAGGTGACAGGGGGCAATGGCTACACCTTC. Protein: CAISEVTGGNGYTF.

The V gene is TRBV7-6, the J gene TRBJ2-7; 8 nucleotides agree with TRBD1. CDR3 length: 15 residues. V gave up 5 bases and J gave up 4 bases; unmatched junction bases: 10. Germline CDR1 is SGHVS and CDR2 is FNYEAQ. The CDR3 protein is CASSNRTGRLYEQYF. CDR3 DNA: TGTGCCAGCAGCAATCGGACAGGGAGATTGTACGAGCAGTACTTC.

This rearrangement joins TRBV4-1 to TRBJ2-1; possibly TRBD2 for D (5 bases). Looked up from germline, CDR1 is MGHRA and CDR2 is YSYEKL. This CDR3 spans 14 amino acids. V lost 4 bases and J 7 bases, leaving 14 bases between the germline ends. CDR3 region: CASSPMRARNEQFF. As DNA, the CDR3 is TGCGCCAGCAGCCCGATGAGGGCGCGGAATGAGCAGTTCTTC.

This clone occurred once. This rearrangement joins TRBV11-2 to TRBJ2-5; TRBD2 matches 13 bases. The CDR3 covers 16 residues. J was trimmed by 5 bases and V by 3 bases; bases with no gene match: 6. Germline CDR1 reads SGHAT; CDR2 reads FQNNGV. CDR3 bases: TGTGCCAGCAGCTTCATACTAGCGGGAGGGCGGGAGACCCAGTACTTC. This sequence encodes CASSFILAGGRETQYF.

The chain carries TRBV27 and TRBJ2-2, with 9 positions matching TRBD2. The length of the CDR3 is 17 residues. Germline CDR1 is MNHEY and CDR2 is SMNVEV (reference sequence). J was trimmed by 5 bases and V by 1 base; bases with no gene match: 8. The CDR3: CASSLFPAGGHTGELFF. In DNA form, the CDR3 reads TGTGCCAGCAGTTTATTTCCCGCGGGAGGGCATACCGGGGAGCTGTTTTTT.

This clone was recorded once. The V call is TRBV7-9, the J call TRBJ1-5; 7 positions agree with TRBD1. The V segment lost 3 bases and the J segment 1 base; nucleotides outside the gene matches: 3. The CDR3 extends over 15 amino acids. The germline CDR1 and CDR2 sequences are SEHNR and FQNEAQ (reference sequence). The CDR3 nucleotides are TGTGCCAGCAGCTTGTCAGGGGGGAGCAATCAGCCCCAGCATTTT. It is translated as CASSLSGGSNQPQHF.

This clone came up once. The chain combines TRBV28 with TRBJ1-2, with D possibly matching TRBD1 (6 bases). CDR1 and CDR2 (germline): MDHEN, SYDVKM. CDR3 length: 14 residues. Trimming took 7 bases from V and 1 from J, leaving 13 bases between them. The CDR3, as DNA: TGTGCCAGCACCGGACAGTTTTTTAACTATGGCTACACCTTC. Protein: CASTGQFFNYGYTF.

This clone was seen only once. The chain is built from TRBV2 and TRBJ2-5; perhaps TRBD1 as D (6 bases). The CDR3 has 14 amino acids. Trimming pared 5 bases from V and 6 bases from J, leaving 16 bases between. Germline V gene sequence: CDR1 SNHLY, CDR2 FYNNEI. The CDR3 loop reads CASSPTRGLKTQYF. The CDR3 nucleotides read TGTGCCAGCAGTCCAACCAGGGGCCTGAAGACCCAGTACTTC.

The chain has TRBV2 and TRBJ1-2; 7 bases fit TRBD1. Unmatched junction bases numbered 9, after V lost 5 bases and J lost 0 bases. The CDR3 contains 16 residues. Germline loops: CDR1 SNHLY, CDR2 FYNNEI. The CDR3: CASSRSRGTANYGYTF. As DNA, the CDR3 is TGTGCCAGCAGTCGAAGTCGCGGGACAGCTAACTATGGCTACACCTTC.

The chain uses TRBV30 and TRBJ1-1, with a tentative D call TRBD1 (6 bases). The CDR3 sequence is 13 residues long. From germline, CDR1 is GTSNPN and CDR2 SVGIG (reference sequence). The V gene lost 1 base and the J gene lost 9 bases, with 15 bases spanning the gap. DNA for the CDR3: TGTGCCTGGAGTGCCCTGTCCGGGGGGCAAGCTTTCTTT. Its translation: CAWSALSGGQAFF.

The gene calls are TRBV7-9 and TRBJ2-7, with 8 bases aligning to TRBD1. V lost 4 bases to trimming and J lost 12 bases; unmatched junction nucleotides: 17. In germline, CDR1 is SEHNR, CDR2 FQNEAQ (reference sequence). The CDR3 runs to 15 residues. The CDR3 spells CASSSSPGQGGGLYF. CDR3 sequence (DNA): TGTGCCAGCAGCTCAAGTCCCGGACAGGGTGGGGGGCTGTACTTC.

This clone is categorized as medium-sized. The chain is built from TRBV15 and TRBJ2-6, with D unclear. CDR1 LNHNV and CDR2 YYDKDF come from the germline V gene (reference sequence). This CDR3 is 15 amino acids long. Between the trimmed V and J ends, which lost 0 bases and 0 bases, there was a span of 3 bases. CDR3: CATSRESSGANVLTF. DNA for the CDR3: TGTGCCACCAGCAGAGAGAGCTCTGGGGCCAACGTCCTGACTTTC. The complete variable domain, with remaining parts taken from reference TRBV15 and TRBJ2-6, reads DAMVIQNPRYQVTQFGKPVTLSCSQTLNHNVMYWYQQKSSQAPKLLFHYYDKDFNNEADTPDNFQSRRPNTSFCFLDIRSPGLGDTAMYLCATSRESSGANVLTFGAGSRLTVL.

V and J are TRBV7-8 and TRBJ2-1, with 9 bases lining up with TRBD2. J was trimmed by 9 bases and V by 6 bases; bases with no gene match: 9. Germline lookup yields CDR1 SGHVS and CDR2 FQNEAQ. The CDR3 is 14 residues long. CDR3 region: CASRNLAGIREQFF. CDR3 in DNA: TGTGCCAGCAGAAACCTAGCGGGGATTCGTGAGCAGTTCTTC.

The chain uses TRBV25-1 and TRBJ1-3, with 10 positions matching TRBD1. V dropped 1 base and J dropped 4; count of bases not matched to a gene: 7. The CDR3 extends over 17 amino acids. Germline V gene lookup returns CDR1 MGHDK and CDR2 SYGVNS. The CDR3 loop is CASSELGDRGLGNTIYF. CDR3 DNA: TGTGCCAGCAGTGAATTGGGGGACAGGGGTCTCGGAAACACCATATATTTT.

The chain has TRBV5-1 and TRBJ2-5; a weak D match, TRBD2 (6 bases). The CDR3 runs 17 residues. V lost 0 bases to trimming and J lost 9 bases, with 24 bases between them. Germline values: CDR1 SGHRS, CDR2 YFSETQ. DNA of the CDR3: TGCGCCAGCAGCTTGGAATACGTAGGACCGACCGGGGGAGCCCAGTACTTC. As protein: CASSLEYVGPTGGAQYF.

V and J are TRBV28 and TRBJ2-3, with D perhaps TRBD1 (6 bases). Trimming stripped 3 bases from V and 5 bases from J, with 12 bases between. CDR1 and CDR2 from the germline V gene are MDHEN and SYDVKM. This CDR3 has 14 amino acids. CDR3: CASSFSDRRDTQYF. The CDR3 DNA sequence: TGTGCCAGCAGTTTTTCAGACAGGAGAGATACGCAGTATTTT. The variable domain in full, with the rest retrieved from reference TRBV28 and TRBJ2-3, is DVKVTQSSRYLVKRTGEKVFLECVQDMDHENMFWYRQDPGLGLRLIYFSYDVKMKEKGDIPEGYSVSREKKERFSLILESASTNQTSMYLCASSFSDRRDTQYFGPGTRLTVL.

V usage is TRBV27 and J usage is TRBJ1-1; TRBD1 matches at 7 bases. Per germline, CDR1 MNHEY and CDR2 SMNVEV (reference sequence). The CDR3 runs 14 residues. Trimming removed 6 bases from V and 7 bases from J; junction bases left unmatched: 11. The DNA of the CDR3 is TGTGCCAGCAGCCTTGGCGACAGGGTCGTTGAAGCTTTCTTT. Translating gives CASSLGDRVVEAFF.

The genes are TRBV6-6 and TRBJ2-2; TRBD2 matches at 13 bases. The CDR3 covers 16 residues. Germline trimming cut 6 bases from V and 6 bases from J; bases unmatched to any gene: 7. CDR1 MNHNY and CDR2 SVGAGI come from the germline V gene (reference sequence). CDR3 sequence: CASRDTSGRGPGELFF. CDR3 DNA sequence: TGTGCCAGCAGAGACACTAGCGGGAGGGGTCCCGGGGAGCTGTTTTTT.

The CDR3 DNA follows: TGTGCCAGCAGCTCTTTTCTGGAGGGCGGCTACGAGCAGTACTTC. Translated: CASSSFLEGGYEQYF. This chain uses TRBV7-9 with TRBJ2-7, with D tentatively TRBD2 (6 bases). The germline CDR1 and CDR2 sequences are SEHNR and FQNEAQ (reference sequence). Trimming removed 4 bases from V and 3 bases from J, with 16 bases in between. This CDR3 has 15 amino acids.

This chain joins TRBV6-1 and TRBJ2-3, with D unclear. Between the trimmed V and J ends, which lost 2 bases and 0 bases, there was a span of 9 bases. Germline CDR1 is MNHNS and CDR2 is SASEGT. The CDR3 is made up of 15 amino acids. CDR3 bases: TGTGCCAGCAGTGAATTATTGGCTAGCACAGATACGCAGTATTTT. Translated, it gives CASSELLASTDTQYF.

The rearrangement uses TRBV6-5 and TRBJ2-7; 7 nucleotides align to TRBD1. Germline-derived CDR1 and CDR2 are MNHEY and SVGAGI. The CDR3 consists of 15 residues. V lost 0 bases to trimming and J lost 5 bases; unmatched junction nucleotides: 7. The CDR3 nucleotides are TGTGCCAGCAGTTACTCGACAGGGCCCACCCACGAGCAGTACTTC. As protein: CASSYSTGPTHEQYF.